This T cell receptor beta chain was sequenced during a study of T cells in localized non-small cell lung cancer. The method was immunoSEQ multiplex PCR; TCRdb's version includes in-frame clones alone and lacks a portion of them. The table includes more than 10,000 clones, roughly 80% detected once. Study results and caveats: Appearances in adjacent lung were noted for a median around 55 of the top 100 tumor clones. Compared with tumor, uninvolved adjacent lung displayed greater T cell clonality, ranking highest overall. Density of T cells in blood, when higher, went with longer overall survival.

Per the germline V gene, CDR1 is SGHRS and CDR2 is YFSETQ. CDR3 length: 14 amino acids. Trimming shortened V by 0 bases and J by 5 bases, and 12 bases separated the two germline ends. As to this clone: Its specificity is unknown.

The chain carries TRBV5-1 and TRBJ2-7; the D gene is possibly TRBD1 (6 bases). The input for sequencing was peripheral blood, taken before any cancer treatment. The origin of this receptor is a male donor older than 55 with stage I squamous cell lung carcinoma. The CDR3 DNA reads as TGCGCCAGCAGCTTGGGCAGGGGCGTGGACGAGCAGTACTTC. Translation: CASSLGRGVDEQYF.